This TCR beta chain was recorded in a study of cytomegalovirus exposure and HLA in healthy donors. Study at large: In an early release, HLA-typed donors contributed about 79 million unique TCR sequences. Study-wide results and limits: Follow-up analysis seemed to connect common viral pathogens with several of the most significant clusters identified. A later analysis revealed that TCR association rates differed between HLA loci, peaking at DRB1 and bottoming out at HLA-C.

Vbeta (60) and Jbeta (13) primers were used in the PCR. Using immunoSEQ multiplex PCR, the repertoire was profiled, and TCRdb retains in-frame clones only, with some absent. The sample contains 90,000 to 100,000 clones, roughly two thirds of which appear only once. The CDR3 extends over 14 amino acids. The germline CDR1 and CDR2 sequences are MDHEN and SYDVKM. Trimming removed 6 bases at V and 2 bases at J, with 13 bases between. Remarks on this clone: Its target is not known.

The sample comprised PBMCs. The sequence derives from a man aged 45-60 years in good health and CMV-seronegative. The V call is TRBV28, the J call TRBJ1-1, with D perhaps TRBD1 (6 bases). CDR3 nucleotide sequence: TGTGCCAGCAGACTTCAGGGGATTAACACTGAAGCTTTCTTT. Encoded protein: CASRLQGINTEAFF.